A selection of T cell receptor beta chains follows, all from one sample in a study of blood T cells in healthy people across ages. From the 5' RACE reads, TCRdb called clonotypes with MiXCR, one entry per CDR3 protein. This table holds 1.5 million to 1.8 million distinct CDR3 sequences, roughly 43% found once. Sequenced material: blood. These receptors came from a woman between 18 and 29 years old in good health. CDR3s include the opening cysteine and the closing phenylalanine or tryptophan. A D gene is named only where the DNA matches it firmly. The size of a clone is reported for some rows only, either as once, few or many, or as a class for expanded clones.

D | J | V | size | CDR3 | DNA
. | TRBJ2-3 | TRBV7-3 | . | CASSLMGGIDTQYF | TGTGCCAGCAGCTTAATGGGGGGCATAGATACGCAGTATTTT
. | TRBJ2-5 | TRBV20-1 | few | CSAIFVAETQYF | TGCAGTGCTATTTTCGTTGCGGAGACCCAGTACTTC
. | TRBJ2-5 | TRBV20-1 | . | CSATTGPLETQYF | TGCAGTGCGACTACGGGGCCCTTGGAGACCCAGTACTTC
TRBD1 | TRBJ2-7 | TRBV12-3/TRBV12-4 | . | CASSLGQMNNEQYF | TGTGCCAGCAGCCTGGGACAGATGAACAATGAGCAGTACTTC
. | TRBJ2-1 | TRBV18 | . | CASSPSRKEYNEQFF | TGTGCCAGCTCACCATCTCGAAAAGAGTACAATGAGCAGTTCTTC
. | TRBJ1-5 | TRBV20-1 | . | CSDRAENEPQHF | TGCAGTGATCGGGCCGAAAATGAGCCCCAGCATTTT
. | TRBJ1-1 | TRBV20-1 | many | CSARGGQHSMNTEAFF | TGCAGTGCTAGAGGTGGGCAGCACTCCATGAACACTGAAGCTTTCTTT
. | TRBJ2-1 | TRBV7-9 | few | CASSQTWSVGSYNEQFF | TGTGCCAGCAGCCAGACTTGGAGCGTTGGCTCCTACAATGAGCAGTTCTTC
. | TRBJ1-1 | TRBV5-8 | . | CASSHNRDTEAFF | TGTGCCAGCAGCCATAACAGGGACACTGAAGCTTTCTTT
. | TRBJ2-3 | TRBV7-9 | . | CASSSAGTDTDTQYF | TGTGCCAGCAGCAGCGCCGGGACGGACACAGATACGCAGTATTTT
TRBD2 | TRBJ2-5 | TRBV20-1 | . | CSARDLRGAWETQYF | TGCAGTGCTAGAGATTTGCGGGGGGCCTGGGAGACCCAGTACTTC
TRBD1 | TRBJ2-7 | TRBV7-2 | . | CASTLGTGTYEQYF | TGTGCCAGCACTTTGGGGACAGGGACCTACGAGCAGTACTTC
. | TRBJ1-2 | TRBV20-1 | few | CSARDQLHTENYGYTF | TGCAGTGCTAGAGATCAGCTTCATACGGAGAACTATGGCTACACCTTC
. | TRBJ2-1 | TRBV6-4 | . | CASSDYGRSSYNEQFF | TGTGCCAGCAGTGACTATGGACGGAGCTCCTACAATGAGCAGTTCTTC
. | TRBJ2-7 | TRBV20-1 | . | CSALQIGEQYF | TGCAGTGCCCTCCAGATCGGCGAGCAGTACTTC
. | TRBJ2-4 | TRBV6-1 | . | CASSEALGGNIQYF | TGTGCCAGCAGTGAAGCGCTAGGGGGGAACATTCAGTACTTC
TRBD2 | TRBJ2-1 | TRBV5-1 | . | CASSLASSGGVINEQFF | TGCGCCAGCAGCTTGGCCAGCAGCGGGGGGGTGATTAATGAGCAGTTCTTC
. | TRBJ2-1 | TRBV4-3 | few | CASSQDGLYNEQFF | TGCGCCAGCAGCCAAGACGGGCTATACAATGAGCAGTTCTTC
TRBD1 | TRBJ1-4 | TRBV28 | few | CASSDRAKGEKLFF | TGTGCCAGCAGTGACAGGGCTAAGGGTGAAAAACTGTTTTTT
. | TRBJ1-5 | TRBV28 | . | CASSFGTSSNQPQHF | TGTGCCAGCAGTTTCGGTACTTCTAGCAATCAGCCCCAGCATTTT
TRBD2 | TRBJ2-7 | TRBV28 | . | CASSSRLAGVGYEQYF | TGTGCCAGCAGTTCCAGACTAGCGGGAGTGGGCTATGAGCAGTACTTC
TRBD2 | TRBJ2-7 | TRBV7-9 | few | CASSSSLAGGISYERYF | TGTGCCAGCAGCTCCAGCCTAGCGGGAGGAATATCCTACGAGCGGTACTTC
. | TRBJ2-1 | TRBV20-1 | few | CSAWDNEQFF | TGCAGTGCATGGGACAATGAGCAGTTCTTC
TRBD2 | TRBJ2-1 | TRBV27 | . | CASSLGSSGIGEQFF | TGTGCCAGCAGTTTAGGGTCTAGCGGGATTGGTGAGCAGTTCTTC
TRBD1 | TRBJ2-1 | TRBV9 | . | CASSVDGTGVYNEQFF | TGTGCCAGCAGCGTAGACGGGACAGGGGTCTACAATGAGCAGTTCTTC
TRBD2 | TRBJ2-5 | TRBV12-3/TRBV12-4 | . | CASSLGGLTMAGEGTQYF | TGTGCCAGCAGTTTAGGAGGGCTCACTATGGCGGGGGAAGGGACCCAGTACTTC
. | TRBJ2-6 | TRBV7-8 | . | CASSQVLSGANVLTF | TGTGCCAGCAGCCAGGTCCTCTCTGGGGCCAACGTCCTGACTTTC
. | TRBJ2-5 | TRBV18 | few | CASSPGHQETQYF | TGTGCCAGCTCACCGGGACACCAAGAGACCCAGTACTTC
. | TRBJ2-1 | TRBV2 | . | CASGRTDQFF | TGTGCCAGCGGGAGGACAGATCAGTTCTTC
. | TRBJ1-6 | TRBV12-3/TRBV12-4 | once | CASRAALGSPLHF | TGTGCCAGCAGAGCTGCTCTGGGTTCACCCCTCCACTTT
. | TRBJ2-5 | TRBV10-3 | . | CAISEFQGPLETQYF | TGTGCCATCAGTGAGTTCCAGGGTCCCCTGGAGACCCAGTACTTC
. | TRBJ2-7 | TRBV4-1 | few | CASSQPGVNEQYF | TGCGCCAGCAGCCAACCAGGGGTGAACGAGCAGTACTTC
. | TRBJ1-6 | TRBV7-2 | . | CASSLDLGLASPLHF | TGTGCCAGCAGCTTAGATCTGGGGTTGGCTTCACCCCTCCACTTT
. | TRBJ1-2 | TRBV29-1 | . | CSVVWDSYGYTF | TGCAGCGTTGTTTGGGATTCCTATGGCTACACCTTC
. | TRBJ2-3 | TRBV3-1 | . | CASSQGSPTDTQYF | TGTGCCAGCAGCCAGGGGAGTCCGACAGATACGCAGTATTTT
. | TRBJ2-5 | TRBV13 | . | CVSSHSAGGEIQETQYF | TGTGTCAGCAGCCACTCAGCGGGCGGGGAAATCCAAGAGACCCAGTACTTC
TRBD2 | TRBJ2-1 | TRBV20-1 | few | CSARKDELAGEDYNEQFF | TGCAGTGCTAGGAAGGACGAACTAGCGGGAGAGGACTACAATGAGCAGTTCTTC
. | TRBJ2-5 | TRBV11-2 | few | CASSSPPTSYQETQYF | TGTGCCAGCAGCTCCCCCCCCACTTCGTACCAAGAGACCCAGTACTTC
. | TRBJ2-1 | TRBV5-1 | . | CASSLETATYNEQFF | TGCGCCAGCAGCTTGGAGACCGCTACCTACAATGAGCAGTTCTTC
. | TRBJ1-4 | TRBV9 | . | CASSPGGQRNEKLFF | TGTGCCAGCAGCCCAGGAGGGCAGAGGAATGAAAAACTGTTTTTT
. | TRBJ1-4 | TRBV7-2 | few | CASSSTGEKLFF | TGTGCCAGCAGCTCGACCGGGGAAAAACTGTTTTTT
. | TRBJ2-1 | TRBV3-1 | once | CASSQDSGGHNEQFF | TGTGCCAGCAGCCAAGATAGTGGGGGGCACAATGAGCAGTTCTTC
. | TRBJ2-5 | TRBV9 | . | CASSVAASETQYF | TGTGCCAGCAGCGTAGCCGCCAGTGAGACCCAGTACTTC
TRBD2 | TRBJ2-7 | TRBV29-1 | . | CSVTSGSSSYEQYF | TGCAGCGTTACTAGCGGGAGTAGTTCCTACGAGCAGTACTTC
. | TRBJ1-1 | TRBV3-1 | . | CASSHKGMNTEAFF | TGTGCCAGCAGCCATAAGGGTATGAACACTGAAGCTTTCTTT
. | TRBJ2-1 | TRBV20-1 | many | CSARDRHEQFF | TGCAGTGCTAGAGATCGGCATGAGCAGTTCTTC
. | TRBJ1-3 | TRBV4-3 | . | CASSHEISGNTIYF | TGCGCCAGCAGCCATGAGATCTCTGGAAACACCATATATTTT
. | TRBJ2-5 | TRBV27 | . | CASMDPRGVTRNEQYF | TGTGCCAGCATGGACCCACGGGGTGTGACTAGGAATGAGCAGTACTTC
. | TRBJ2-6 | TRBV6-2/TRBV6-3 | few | CASSFPQGSRFSGANVLTF | TGTGCCAGCAGTTTCCCCCAGGGCAGCCGTTTCTCTGGGGCCAACGTCCTGACTTTC